This TCR beta chain was sequenced in a study of radiation and T cells in renal cell carcinoma. Some clones are missing from TCRdb's copy, which holds only in-frame ones; the method was immunoSEQ multiplex PCR. The table records 140,000 or so clones, about 88% of them present only once. The germline V gene encodes CDR1 SGDLS and CDR2 YYNGEE. The CDR3 has 15 residues. V was trimmed by 7 bases and J by 1 base, leaving 16 bases between them. Time point here: baseline pretreatment blood. The sample's treatment: 15 Gy SBRT to primary tumor, nephrectomy 4 weeks later. Blood was sampled at baseline, 2 weeks and 4 weeks after SBRT. This renal cell carcinoma was of the clear cell type. Note on this clone: Its specificity is unknown.

Findings of the study overall: From baseline, blood top tumor clonotypes peaked at 2 weeks post-radiation.

The TCR originated in a woman aged 45-65 years with renal cell carcinoma. The chain has TRBV9 and TRBJ2-3; D perhaps matches TRBD1 (5 bases). The sample was blood, taken from a patient whose treatment included radiotherapy and nephrectomy. The CDR3 DNA follows: TGTGCCAGCCAGCTGAGTGGGGCGGGCACAGATACGCAGTATTTT. Amino acid sequence: CASQLSGAGTDTQYF.